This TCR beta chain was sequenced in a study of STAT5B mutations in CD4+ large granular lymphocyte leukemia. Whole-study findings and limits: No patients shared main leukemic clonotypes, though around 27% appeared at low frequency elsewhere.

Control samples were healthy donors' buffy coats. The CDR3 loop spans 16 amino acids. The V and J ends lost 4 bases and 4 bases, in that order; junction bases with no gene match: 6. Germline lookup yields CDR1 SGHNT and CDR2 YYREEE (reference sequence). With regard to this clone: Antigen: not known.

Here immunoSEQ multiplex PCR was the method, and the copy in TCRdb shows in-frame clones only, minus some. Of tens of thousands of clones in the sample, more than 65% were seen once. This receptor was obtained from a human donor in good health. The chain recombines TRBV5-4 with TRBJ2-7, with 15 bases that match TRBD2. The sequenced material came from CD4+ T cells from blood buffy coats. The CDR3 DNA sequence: TGTGCCAGCAGCGCGGGACTAGCGGGAGGAGGGTACGAGCAGTACTTC. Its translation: CASSAGLAGGGYEQYF.